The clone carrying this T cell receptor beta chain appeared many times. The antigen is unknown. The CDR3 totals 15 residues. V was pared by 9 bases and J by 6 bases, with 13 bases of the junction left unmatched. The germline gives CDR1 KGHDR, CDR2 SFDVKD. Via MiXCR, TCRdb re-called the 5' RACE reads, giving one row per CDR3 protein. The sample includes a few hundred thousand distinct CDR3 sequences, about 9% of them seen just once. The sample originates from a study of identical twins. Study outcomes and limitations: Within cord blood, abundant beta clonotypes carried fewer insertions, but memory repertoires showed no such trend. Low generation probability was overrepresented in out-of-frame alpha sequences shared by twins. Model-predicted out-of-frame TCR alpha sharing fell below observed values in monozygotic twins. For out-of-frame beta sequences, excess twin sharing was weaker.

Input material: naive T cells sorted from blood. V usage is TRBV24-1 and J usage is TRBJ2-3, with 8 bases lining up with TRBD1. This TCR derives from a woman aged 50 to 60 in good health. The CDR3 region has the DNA TGTGCCACCGGTCCCAGGGACAGGAGTCTGGATACGCAGTATTTT. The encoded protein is CATGPRDRSLDTQYF.